This passage covers 3 T cell receptor beta chains from one sample sequenced in a study of T cells in Graves' hyperthyroidism and ophthalmopathy. RNA transcripts yielded amplified TCR beta CDR3 regions. When the TCR CDR3 underwent first-round RT-PCR, the HTBI primer set was used. Each CDR3 protein is one row after TCRdb ran MiXCR on the multiplex PCR reads. The sample lists approximately 420,000 distinct CDR3 sequences; more than 12% were seen once. Sequencing was carried out using blood. These receptor sequences come from a woman aged 25 to 45 with Graves' hyperthyroidism.

As regards this clonotype: At one of its ends the junction is not consistent with the germline gene, which may arise from a read error. The chain is built from TRBV6-1 and TRBJ2-7; 10 nucleotides align to TRBD2. Germline V gene sequence: CDR1 MNHNS, CDR2 SASEGT. The CDR3 loop spans 15 amino acids. This chain's CDR3 is CASSDSLAGSYEQYF. The CDR3 DNA is TGTGCCAGTAGTGACTCACTAGCGGGGTCTTACGAGCAGTACTTC.

This clonotype was counted between two and nine times. The chain recombines TRBV24-1 with TRBJ2-5; 7 bases line up with TRBD2. Per germline, CDR1 KGHDR and CDR2 SFDVKD. This CDR3 is 16 amino acids long. V lost 4 bases and J lost 2; bases outside the gene matches: 9. The CDR3 loop reads CATSDPTLGGQETQYF. CDR3 DNA sequence: TGTGCCACCAGTGACCCTACCTTGGGGGGGCAAGAGACCCAGTACTTC.

There are many counts of this clonotype. This chain joins TRBV28 and TRBJ2-1; the D gene is possibly TRBD1 (6 bases). This CDR3 region has 14 residues. CDR1 and CDR2 from the germline V gene are MDHEN and SYDVKM. Between the trimmed V and J ends, which lost 4 bases and 3 bases, there was a span of 10 bases. The CDR3 DNA reads TGTGCCAGCAGTTCCCGGGACAACTACAATGAGCAGTTCTTC. Its protein product is CASSSRDNYNEQFF.